This T cell receptor beta chain was identified during a study of T cell clonality in common variable immunodeficiency. Sequencing used immunoSEQ multiplex PCR; TCRdb keeps in-frame clones, though not all of them. The sample presents some 39,000 clones, none singletons. This clone was seen ten or more times. Read coverage stops 3 residues before the CDR3 terminus; the germline J gene supplies the remainder. The CDR3 has 18 residues. V lost 6 bases to trimming and J lost 2 bases; unmatched junction nucleotides: 11. Germline CDR1 is MDHEN and CDR2 is SYDVKM. The material sequenced was peripheral blood mononuclear cells. The chain is built from TRBV28 and TRBJ2-3; TRBD2 matches 13 bases. This TCR derives from a person between 18 and 69 years old in good health. The CDR3 bases that were read are TGTGCCAGCAGCCCTGGACTAGCGGGAGTTCGTAACACAGATACG. The encoded protein is CASSPGLAGVRNTDT. The whole CDR3 protein is CASSPGLAGVRNTDTQYF.